The 22 T cell receptor beta chains given below trace back to one sample, sequenced in a study of vaccination and CD4 T cells after COVID-19. Treatment in this sample: approximately 9-day PBMC culture with coronavirus spike peptide pools or control peptides (ViraFEST assay). Sequencing of cultured CD4+ T cell DNA used the Oncomine TCR Beta short-read assay. TCRdb reanalysed the PCR reads using MiXCR and keeps one entry per CDR3 protein. The sample carries about 15,000 distinct CDR3 sequences, approximately 57% recorded once. No antigen has been assigned to these receptors. The sequenced sample was CD4+ T cells from blood, cultured in vitro. The receptors were sampled from a human donor who had recovered from COVID-19.

This chain uses TRBV2 with TRBJ1-6, with D maybe TRBD1 (5 bases). CDR1 and CDR2 from the germline V gene are SNHLY and FYNNEI. The CDR3 length is 15 residues. V dropped 4 bases and J dropped 8 bases, with 15 bases sitting between them. CDR3 loop: CASSASQGRDSPLHF. The CDR3 DNA reads as TGTGCCAGCAGTGCGAGCCAGGGTAGGGATTCACCCCTCCACTTT.

By share, this clonotype counts as medium-sized (0.01 to 0.1%). The V and J genes are TRBV6-1 and TRBJ1-2, with unresolved D. The V end lost 4 bases, the J end lost 7 bases, and 10 bases lay between the germline ends. The CDR3 is 12 amino acids. Germline CDR1 is MNHNS and CDR2 is SASEGT. The CDR3 DNA reads TGTGCCAGCAGTGGGGGTTCGTTTGGCTACACCTTC. Its translation is CASSGGSFGYTF.

V gene TRBV27 combines with J gene TRBJ2-4; no firm D call. The CDR3 has 14 residues. V shed 8 bases and J shed 1 base, with 12 bases lying between them. Per the germline V gene, CDR1 is MNHEY and CDR2 is SMNVEV (reference sequence). DNA of the CDR3: TGTGCCAGCCAGCCCCTCGGCGCCAAAAACATTCAGTACTTC. Translated, it gives CASQPLGAKNIQYF.

This clonotype was counted a few times. The rearrangement links TRBV2 to TRBJ1-2; D perhaps matches TRBD1 (5 bases). Germline V gene sequence: CDR1 SNHLY, CDR2 FYNNEI. Trimming removed 0 bases from V and 1 base from J, with 9 bases in between. The CDR3 extends over 15 amino acids. The DNA of the CDR3 is TGTGCCAGCAGTGAAGCTACGACAGTTAACTATGGCTACACCTTC. Its translation: CASSEATTVNYGYTF.

This clonotype was seen only a few times. The V and J genes are TRBV7-2 and TRBJ2-7; D uncertain. V lost 2 bases, J lost 0 bases, and 8 bases lay in between. Germline V gene data show CDR1 as SGHTA and CDR2 as FQGNSA. This CDR3 has 14 amino acids. The CDR3: CASSLRRSSYEQYF. The DNA for the CDR3 is TGTGCCAGCAGCTTACGCAGGAGCTCCTACGAGCAGTACTTC.

The chain links TRBV6-1 to TRBJ2-7; 7 bases agree with TRBD1. The J segment lost 3 bases and the V segment lost 0 bases, leaving 2 bases of the junction unmatched. The CDR3 sequence is 14 residues long. Germline CDR1 reads MNHNS; CDR2 reads SASEGT. The CDR3 spells CASSEAPGGYEQYF. DNA of the CDR3: TGTGCCAGCAGTGAAGCGCCAGGGGGCTACGAGCAGTACTTC.

The chain recombines TRBV28 with TRBJ2-6; 9 bases are a match to TRBD1. With V trimmed by 6 bases and J by 0 bases, 9 bases remained unmatched. The CDR3 length is 18 residues. Germline V CDR1 and CDR2: MDHEN, SYDVKM. The CDR3 region is CASSKPGQGLSGANVLTF. Here the CDR3 DNA reads TGTGCCAGCAGCAAACCGGGACAGGGCCTCTCTGGGGCCAACGTCCTGACTTTC.

The rearrangement links TRBV25-1 to TRBJ2-5; 10 nucleotides line up with TRBD1. The CDR3 has 15 residues. Germline values: CDR1 MGHDK, CDR2 SYGVNS. V was pared by 3 bases and J by 4 bases, with 5 bases of the junction left unmatched. In nucleotides, the CDR3 is TGTGCCAGCAGTGATGCGGGACAGGGGATAGAGACCCAGTACTTC. Translation: CASSDAGQGIETQYF.

The rearrangement links TRBV28 to TRBJ2-2; TRBD1 or TRBD2 may be the D gene (6 bases each). In germline, CDR1 is MDHEN, CDR2 SYDVKM. The CDR3 extends over 15 amino acids. V dropped 3 bases and J dropped 1 base, with 9 bases sitting between them. The chain's CDR3 is CASSLGGQNTGELFF. DNA for the CDR3: TGTGCCAGCAGTTTGGGGGGACAGAACACCGGGGAGCTGTTTTTT. Together with reference TRBV28 and TRBJ2-2, the CDR3 gives the full variable domain: DVKVTQSSRYLVKRTGEKVFLECVQDMDHENMFWYRQDPGLGLRLIYFSYDVKMKEKGDIPEGYSVSREKKERFSLILESASTNQTSMYLCASSLGGQNTGELFFGEGSRLTVL.

The J gene is TRBJ2-5, the V gene TRBV27, with D tentatively TRBD1 (6 bases). The germline V and J ends were trimmed by 0 bases and 4 bases, with 9 bases remaining between them. This CDR3 comprises 14 residues. Germline V gene sequence: CDR1 MNHEY, CDR2 SMNVEV (reference sequence). DNA for the CDR3: TGTGCCAGCAGTTTATCTAGGGGGAGAGAGACCCAGTACTTC. This sequence encodes CASSLSRGRETQYF.

The gene calls are TRBV6-5 and TRBJ1-4; 8 bases fit TRBD1. The germline CDR1 and CDR2 sequences are MNHEY and SVGAGI. With V trimmed by 6 bases and J by 5 bases, 11 bases remained unmatched. CDR3 length equals 16 residues. CDR3 DNA sequence: TGTGCCAGCAGCTACCCTACAGGGGGAGTCAATGAAAAACTGTTTTTT. Its protein product is CASSYPTGGVNEKLFF.

This chain connects TRBV20-1 to TRBJ1-1; TRBD1 matches at 10 bases. CDR1 DFQATT and CDR2 SNEGSKA come from the germline V gene (reference sequence). The CDR3 spans 15 residues. Losses at the gene ends were 3 bases for V and 1 base for J; bases not matched to a gene: 5. The CDR3 nucleotides are TGCAGTGCTAGGGGGACAGGGGTGGGGAACACTGAAGCTTTCTTT. This sequence encodes CSARGTGVGNTEAFF.

The V gene is TRBV7-8, the J gene TRBJ2-3, with 7 positions matching TRBD2. CDR3 length equals 18 residues. The V segment lost 1 base and the J segment 0 bases; nucleotides outside the gene matches: 10. From germline, CDR1 is SGHVS and CDR2 FQNEAQ. CDR3: CASSLGLAGDQSTDTQYF. The CDR3 DNA is TGTGCCAGCAGCTTAGGGTTGGCGGGGGACCAAAGCACAGATACGCAGTATTTT.

The chain links TRBV6-1 to TRBJ2-3; 12 bases map to TRBD2. From germline, CDR1 is MNHNS and CDR2 SASEGT. The CDR3 is 14 amino acids. V gave up 8 bases and J gave up 0 bases; unmatched junction bases: 0. The CDR3 protein is CASGTSGSTDTQYF. Written as DNA, the CDR3 is TGTGCCAGCGGGACTAGCGGGAGCACAGATACGCAGTATTTT.

The V call is TRBV7-6, the J call TRBJ1-4; D ambiguous. The length of the CDR3 is 15 residues. The V gene's germline CDR1 is SGHVS and CDR2 FNYEAQ. With 6 bases removed from V and 5 bases from J, the gap between germline ends came to 16 bases. DNA for the CDR3: TGTGCCAGCAGTCAAACTGCACTGTTGAATGAAAAACTGTTTTTT. This gives the protein CASSQTALLNEKLFF.

The V call is TRBV14, the J call TRBJ2-4, with D tentatively TRBD2 (5 bases). Germline values: CDR1 SGHDN, CDR2 FVKESK. The length of the CDR3 is 12 residues. V shed 4 bases and J shed 9 bases, with 10 bases lying between them. CDR3 sequence: CASSRGEGIQYF. CDR3 nucleotides: TGTGCCAGCAGCCGAGGTGAGGGCATTCAGTACTTC.

V is TRBV20-1 and J is TRBJ1-1; 10 bases agree with TRBD1. The trim removed 0 bases at V and 5 bases at J, leaving 6 bases unmatched. Germline assignment: CDR1 DFQATT and CDR2 SNEGSKA (reference sequence). The CDR3 spans 15 residues. This chain's CDR3 is CSARDRTGGRTEAFF. The CDR3 DNA is TGCAGTGCTAGAGATCGGACAGGGGGACGTACTGAAGCTTTCTTT.

This chain joins TRBV18 and TRBJ2-5; D may match TRBD1 or TRBD2 (5 bases each). V dropped 4 bases and J dropped 5 bases, with 17 bases sitting between them. The CDR3 is made up of 15 amino acids. Germline V lookup: CDR1 KGHSH, CDR2 LQKENI. DNA for the CDR3: TGTGCCAGCTCACGGGACCCAGGACAAGGGGAGACCCAGTACTTC. Its translation is CASSRDPGQGETQYF.

This clonotype was seen more than once but under ten times. The chain is built from TRBV10-2 and TRBJ2-6; 10 positions match TRBD1. The CDR3 consists of 18 residues. The germline gives CDR1 WSHSY, CDR2 SAAADI. The ends lost 6 bases at V and 3 bases at J; junction bases unmatched: 11. DNA of the CDR3: TGCGCCAGCAGGGACGGGGACAGGGGACGTAATGGGGCCAACGTCCTGACTTTC. Translating it yields CASRDGDRGRNGANVLTF.

The chain links TRBV20-1 to TRBJ1-3; unclear D gene. The CDR3 extends over 14 amino acids. V dropped 5 bases and J dropped 4 bases, with 15 bases sitting between them. Germline V gene lookup returns CDR1 DFQATT and CDR2 SNEGSKA (reference sequence). Written as DNA, the CDR3 is TGCAGTGCTTACAGCGCCCGAGGAGGAAACACCATATATTTT. Translating it yields CSAYSARGGNTIYF.

The V call is TRBV7-9, the J call TRBJ1-1; 9 bases map to TRBD1. V lost 5 bases and J lost 8; bases outside the gene matches: 6. CDR1 is SEHNR and CDR2 is FQNEAQ in the germline V gene (reference sequence). The CDR3 spans 13 residues. CDR3 bases: TGTGCCAGCAGCCTAGGACAGGGGACAGAAGCTTTCTTT. Protein: CASSLGQGTEAFF. The variable domain in full, completed from reference TRBV7-9 and TRBJ1-1, reads DTGVSQNPRHKITKRGQNVTFRCDPISEHNRLYWYRQTLGQGPEFLTYFQNEAQLEKSRLLSDRFSAERPKGSFSTLEIQRTEQGDSAMYLCASSLGQGTEAFFGQGTRLTVV.

Only a few counts were recorded for this clonotype. The J gene is TRBJ2-7, the V gene TRBV7-6, with D maybe TRBD1 (5 bases). Trimming left V 1 base short and J 0 bases short, with 7 bases between. Germline V lookup: CDR1 SGHVS, CDR2 FNYEAQ. CDR3 size: 14 residues. In DNA, the CDR3 is TGTGCCAGCAGCTTAGTACAGGACTCCTACGAGCAGTACTTC. It yields the protein CASSLVQDSYEQYF.